This T cell receptor beta chain was obtained from a study of blood T cell repertoires in COVID-19. About the research overall: The cDNA or gDNA used as material had been derived from T cells, B-cell-depleted T cells, or PBMCs.

The germline V gene has CDR1 SGHTA and CDR2 FQGNSA. Trimming shortened V by 5 bases and J by 3 bases, and 11 bases separated the two germline ends. This CDR3 has 13 residues. In the original processing: The authors estimated nucleated cell counts from reference gene primer amplification. Using immunoSEQ multiplex PCR, the repertoire was profiled, and TCRdb retains in-frame clones only, with some absent. Clonal size and the V and J genes are those of that table, whereas D and trimming came from the DNA. The sample yields about 140,000 clones, 80% to 85% seen once. Seattle's enrolled individuals joined amid active infection and were then monitored longitudinally.

This chain joins TRBV7-2 and TRBJ2-7; D not resolved. Sequencing used peripheral blood. The TCR originated in a man aged 25 to 40 with COVID-19, enrolled during active disease. The CDR3 loop reads CASSRPTGYEQYF. The CDR3 bases are TGTGCCAGCAGCCGGCCGACTGGCTACGAGCAGTACTTC.